This is a list of T cell receptor beta chains from one sample in a study of response to subunit inactivated influenza vaccine. TCRdb called the RT-PCR reads again in MiXCR, with one record for every CDR3 protein. Of about 480,000 distinct CDR3 sequences listed, over 10% are singletons. Sequenced material: PBMCs from blood, taken roughly 46 days after vaccination. Receptor source: a man aged 50-60 years who received an inactivated influenza vaccine. CDR3s include the opening cysteine and the closing phenylalanine or tryptophan. D genes are given only for firm matches. A clone size is listed for some rows: how often the clone was seen (once, few, many), or a class if it is expanded.

d_call	clone_size	j_call	v_call	cdr3_nt	cdr3_aa
NA	few	TRBJ2-5	TRBV18	TGTGCCAGCTCACCACCGGGGGGAGGAGAGACCCAGTACTTC	CASSPPGGGETQYF
TRBD2	NA	TRBJ2-1	TRBV6-5	TGTGCCAGCAGTTACCCCCGAGCGGGGGGCAGCGATGAGCAGTTCTTC	CASSYPRAGGSDEQFF
NA	few	TRBJ2-5	TRBV5-1	TGCGCCAGCAGCCCGGGACCGAGACAAGAGACCCAGTACTTC	CASSPGPRQETQYF
NA	NA	TRBJ2-1	TRBV6-2/TRBV6-3	TGTGCCAGCAGCCAGACAATTGGCTCCTACAATGAGCAGTTCTTC	CASSQTIGSYNEQFF
NA	few	TRBJ1-1	TRBV6-5	TGTGCCAGCAGTTACTTGCCAGGGGCTCACACTGAAGCTTTCTTT	CASSYLPGAHTEAFF
TRBD2	NA	TRBJ2-2	TRBV10-3	TGTGCCATCACCGGGACTAGTGGCACCGGGGAGCTGTTTTTT	CAITGTSGTGELFF
NA	NA	TRBJ2-2	TRBV5-1	TGCGCCAGCAGCACAGGACGGGAGAACACCGGGGAGCTGTTTTTT	CASSTGRENTGELFF
TRBD1	many	TRBJ2-4	TRBV24-1	TGTGCCACCAGTGATTTGTGGGACAGGGTAGGCAAAAACATTCAGTACTTC	CATSDLWDRVGKNIQYF
NA	many	TRBJ2-1	TRBV2	TGTGCCAGCAGTGTGTACAGGGAGAATGAGCAGTTCTTC	CASSVYRENEQFF
TRBD2	NA	TRBJ2-3	TRBV20-1	TGCAGTGCTAGGACCGGGACTAGCGTATCTAGCACAGATACGCAGTATTTT	CSARTGTSVSSTDTQYF
NA	few	TRBJ1-6	TRBV4-2	TGTGCCAGCAGCCAGGGTGGTATAGGTTCACCCCTCCACTTT	CASSQGGIGSPLHF
NA	few	TRBJ2-7	TRBV4-1	TGCGCCAGCAGCCAATTGGTGCATTCCTACGAGCAGTACTTC	CASSQLVHSYEQYF
TRBD2	few	TRBJ2-1	TRBV7-2	TGTGCCAGCAGCCCCAGGACTAGCGGGAGCCGGTACAATGAGCAGTTCTTC	CASSPRTSGSRYNEQFF
TRBD1	few	TRBJ1-5	TRBV20-1	TGCAGTGCTAGAGGACAGGGCGCAAACAATCAGCCCCAGCATTTT	CSARGQGANNQPQHF
NA	few	TRBJ2-5	TRBV4-3	TGCGCCAGCAGCCAATCAGACCGGGAGCCCCAGTACTTC	CASSQSDREPQYF
NA	NA	TRBJ1-5	TRBV6-2/TRBV6-3	TGTGCCAGCAGTTACGCATTTTTAGCTTCGGGCAATCAGCCCCAGCATTTT	CASSYAFLASGNQPQHF
TRBD1	NA	TRBJ1-1	TRBV7-9	TGTGCCAGCAGCTTACCACCACAGGGGGTCATTGAAGCTTTCTTT	CASSLPPQGVIEAFF